This T cell receptor beta chain was recovered during a study of identical twins. Study results and limitations: Beta out-of-frame sequences showed weaker excess twin sharing. The models gave estimates that fell short of the out-of-frame TCR alpha sharing seen in monozygotic twins.

One entry per CDR3 protein, called by TCRdb with MiXCR from the 5' RACE reads. Of 1.5 million to 2 million distinct CDR3 sequences in the sample, less than 40% were seen once. On this clonotype: Its matching antigen is unknown.

Per germline, CDR1 LGHNT and CDR2 FRNRAP. V was pared by 1 base and J by 0 bases, with 6 bases between. The CDR3 is 15 amino acids. The receptor's source is a newborn girl in good health. The sample comprised cord blood. The rearrangement uses TRBV12-5 and TRBJ2-2, with D possibly called TRBD1 or TRBD2 (5 bases each). The CDR3 nucleotides are TGTGCTAGTGGTTTGGGGGGACCGAACACCGGGGAGCTGTTTTTT. Amino acids: CASGLGGPNTGELFF.